The TCR beta chain described here comes from a study of T and B cells in COVID-19 patients. Overall study context: The recovered cohort's median age was about 36 years, versus over 60 years in active infection. Study findings and constraints: Symptomatic-phase blood samples from mildly ill patients and early samples from severe cases were scarce. Clonality of TRB repertoires was high in active COVID-19; recovery brought above-healthy diversity and richness. Of 2,331 TCR clusters found only in the recovered cohort, fewer than 35 had low generation probability.

Trimming cost V 1 base and J 0 bases, with 7 bases left between them. The V gene's germline CDR1 is SGHNT and CDR2 YYREEE (reference sequence). This CDR3 spans 14 amino acids. Multiplex PCR with BIOMED2 TRB-A/B primer pools amplified TRB rearrangements. TCRdb passed the multiplex PCR reads through MiXCR, listing each CDR3 protein once. The table has 15,000 to 20,000 distinct CDR3 sequences, just over 35% seen once. From blood, roughly 250-550 ng of genomic DNA served as TRB template. Comment on this clonotype: What it recognizes is unknown.

Source material: blood. This chain connects TRBV5-4 to TRBJ2-5; D is unresolved. The TCR sequence derives from a human donor with active COVID-19. CDR3 sequence reads: CASSLYTDQETQYF. CDR3 DNA: TGTGCCAGCAGCTTGTATACAGACCAAGAGACCCAGTACTTC. The variable domain in full, with the rest retrieved from reference TRBV5-4 and TRBJ2-5, is ETGVTQSPTHLIKTRGQQVTLRCSSQSGHNTVSWYQQALGQGPQFIFQYYREEENGRGNFPPRFSGLQFPNYSSELNVNALELDDSALYLCASSLYTDQETQYFGPGTRLLVL.